Listed below are T cell receptor beta chains from one sample, sequenced in a study of cytomegalovirus exposure and HLA in healthy donors. TCRdb's table, derived via immunoSEQ multiplex PCR, lists solely in-frame clones and lacks some. The table shows 70,000 to 85,000 clones, with roughly 70% occurring only once. Sequencing input: PBMCs. The source is a man aged 40-55 years in good health and CMV-seropositive. The CDR3 runs from the conserved cysteine through the conserved F or W. The D gene is left open where the match is weak. Clone sizes are given selectively: once, few, many, or a class where the clone is expanded.

D	V	J	size	CDR3	DNA
NA	TRBV6-1	TRBJ1-6	NA	CASSERWRGNSPLHF	TGTGCCAGCAGTGAAAGGTGGAGGGGAAATTCACCCCTCCACTTT
TRBD1	TRBV27	TRBJ2-2	NA	CASGGQGRPGELFF	TGTGCCAGCGGGGGACAGGGGCGTCCCGGGGAGCTGTTTTTT
TRBD1	TRBV4-3	TRBJ1-1	NA	CASSLGQGGTEAFF	TGCGCCAGCAGCCTAGGACAGGGAGGAACTGAAGCTTTCTTT
NA	TRBV2	TRBJ1-3	NA	CASTQGSEVSTIYF	TGTGCCAGCACCCAGGGATCCGAGGTTTCCACCATATATTTT
TRBD1	TRBV6-6	TRBJ2-7	NA	CASSYRTGTYEQYF	TGTGCCAGCAGTTATCGGACAGGGACCTACGAGCAGTACTTC
NA	TRBV11-3	TRBJ2-3	NA	CASSLGQQSTDTQYF	TGTGCCAGCAGCTTAGGACAGCAAAGCACAGATACGCAGTATTTT
TRBD1	TRBV11-2	TRBJ2-7	NA	CASSLEVGQGSPYEQYF	TGTGCCAGCAGCTTAGAAGTGGGACAGGGTTCCCCCTACGAGCAGTACTTC
NA	TRBV21-1	TRBJ1-1	NA	CASSKGEGGQGAFF	TGTGCCAGCAGCAAAGGGGAGGGTGGTCAGGGAGCTTTCTTT
NA	TRBV6-6	TRBJ1-2	once	CASKRNRDTYEDVTF	TGTGCCAGCAAAAGAAACCGGGACACCTACGAGGATGTCACCTTC
NA	TRBV29-1	TRBJ1-4	NA	CSVGGATNEKLFF	TGCAGCGTTGGGGGGGCAACTAATGAAAAACTGTTTTTT
NA	TRBV7-8	TRBJ2-7	NA	CASSLGGVQGYEQYF	TGTGCCAGCAGCTTAGGAGGGGTACAGGGCTACGAGCAGTACTTC
TRBD1	TRBV6-5	TRBJ2-2	NA	CASSRGQGFTGELFF	TGTGCCAGTAGTAGGGGACAGGGATTCACCGGGGAGCTGTTTTTT
TRBD2	TRBV2	TRBJ2-3	few	CASRTGTSDTDTQYF	TGTGCCAGCAGGACCGGGACTAGCGACACAGATACGCAGTATTTT
TRBD2	TRBV14	TRBJ2-5	NA	CASSRDPWTSGFPLYQETQYF	TGTGCCAGCAGCCGCGATCCTTGGACTAGCGGGTTCCCTTTGTACCAAGAGACCCAGTACTTC